This entry lists 32 T cell receptor beta chains sequenced from one sample in a study of blood T cell repertoires in COVID-19. TCRdb's table, derived via immunoSEQ multiplex PCR, lists solely in-frame clones and lacks some. The table includes roughly 60,000 clones, 80% to 95% detected once. The source material was peripheral blood. The source of these receptors is a woman older than 75 with active COVID-19.

The chain combines TRBV24-1 with TRBJ2-3; D gene unclear. Looked up from germline, CDR1 is KGHDR and CDR2 is SFDVKD. The V end was cut by 4 bases, the J end by 0 bases, with 4 bases between. This CDR3 contains 13 residues. The CDR3 sequence: CATSETSTDTQYF. The DNA for the CDR3 is TGTGCCACCAGTGAGACTAGCACAGATACGCAGTATTTT.

The V call is TRBV6-6, the J call TRBJ2-2, with a tentative D call TRBD1 (6 bases). Trimming left V 8 bases short and J 6 bases short, with 16 bases between. The germline gives CDR1 MNHNY, CDR2 SVGAGI (reference sequence). This CDR3 contains 14 residues. The CDR3 DNA is TGTGCCAGCTGCCGACAGGACCAGCCCGGGGAGCTGTTTTTT. Protein sequence: CASCRQDQPGELFF.

The chain uses TRBV5-4 and TRBJ2-7, with TRBD2 as a possible D gene (6 bases). CDR1 SGHNT and CDR2 YYREEE come from the germline V gene (reference sequence). V was cut by 0 bases and J by 4 bases, with 17 bases left in between. The CDR3 sequence is 16 residues long. The CDR3 protein is CASSLAFSAGAYEQYF. CDR3 in DNA: TGTGCCAGCAGCTTGGCATTTTCAGCGGGTGCGTACGAGCAGTACTTC.

This clone was seen just once. The rearrangement uses TRBV10-3 and TRBJ2-7; D is perhaps TRBD2 (6 bases). The CDR3 runs to 13 residues. Trimming took 4 bases from V and 5 from J, leaving 12 bases between them. Germline V gene sequence: CDR1 ENHRY, CDR2 SYGVKD. The CDR3, as DNA: TGTGCCATCAGTGTGCGGGGCGGCAACGAGCAGTACTTC. This translates into CAISVRGGNEQYF.

The chain uses TRBV12-5 and TRBJ1-2, with 9 nucleotides matching TRBD1. This CDR3 comprises 15 residues. Germline loops: CDR1 LGHNT, CDR2 FRNRAP. The trim removed 2 bases at V and 7 bases at J, leaving 8 bases unmatched. CDR3 DNA: TGTGCTAGTGGTTTGACACCGGGACAGGGAACTGGCTACACCTTC. Encoded protein: CASGLTPGQGTGYTF.

Points on this clone: The junction does not match germline at one end; this may be a read error. CDR3: CASTPRQLAGGEETQYF. Written as DNA, the CDR3 is TGTGCTAGCACCCCTCGGCAGCTAGCGGGGGGGGAAGAGACCCAGTACTTC. The rearrangement uses TRBV7-2 and TRBJ2-5, with 12 bases that match TRBD2. Germline CDR1 and CDR2: SGHTA and FQGNSA. The CDR3 contains 17 residues.

J is TRBJ2-5 and V is TRBV5-1; the D gene is possibly TRBD2 (5 bases). Germline V gene sequence: CDR1 SGHRS, CDR2 YFSETQ. The V end was cut by 0 bases, the J end by 2 bases, with 8 bases between. CDR3 length: 14 amino acids. CDR3 residues: CASSLAGEQETQYF. The CDR3, as DNA: TGCGCCAGCAGCTTGGCCGGGGAACAAGAGACCCAGTACTTC.

The chain carries TRBV24-1 and TRBJ2-3, with 11 bases matching TRBD2. CDR1 and CDR2 from the germline V gene are KGHDR and SFDVKD. CDR3 size: 14 residues. Trimming removed 7 bases from V and 7 bases from J; junction bases left unmatched: 6. CDR3 protein: CATRASGRSNTQYF. The DNA of the CDR3 is TGTGCCACCAGGGCTAGCGGGAGGTCCAATACGCAGTATTTT.

V is TRBV9 and J is TRBJ2-2; TRBD2 is a possible D gene (6 bases). In germline, CDR1 is SGDLS, CDR2 YYNGEE. V lost 0 bases, J lost 4 bases, and 16 bases lay in between. The CDR3 spans 17 residues. The CDR3 reads CASSVERREVSTGELFF. DNA of the CDR3: TGTGCCAGCAGCGTAGAGCGGAGGGAAGTAAGCACCGGGGAGCTGTTTTTT.

This chain links TRBV5-6 with TRBJ1-2; 8 bases align to TRBD1. From germline, CDR1 is SGHDT and CDR2 YYEEEE. The CDR3 length is 13 residues. V lost 0 bases to trimming and J lost 7 bases; unmatched junction nucleotides: 2. This CDR3 is CASSLGQGFGYTF. In DNA form, the CDR3 reads TGTGCCAGCAGCTTGGGACAGGGGTTTGGCTACACCTTC.

J is TRBJ2-1 and V is TRBV11-2; 7 bases map to TRBD2. The J segment lost 6 bases and the V segment lost 3 bases, leaving 8 bases of the junction unmatched. CDR3 length equals 15 residues. Germline assignment: CDR1 SGHAT and CDR2 FQNNGV. The CDR3 spells CASSFNPGLPNEQFF. The CDR3 DNA sequence: TGTGCCAGCAGCTTTAACCCGGGACTACCCAATGAGCAGTTCTTC.

The chain combines TRBV28 with TRBJ1-5; 7 nucleotides match TRBD1. The length of the CDR3 is 16 residues. Losses at the gene ends were 4 bases for V and 2 bases for J; bases not matched to a gene: 8. Germline V gives CDR1 MDHEN, CDR2 SYDVKM. CDR3 sequence reads: CASSSNRDSGNQPQHF. CDR3 nucleotide sequence: TGTGCCAGCAGTTCGAACCGGGACAGTGGCAATCAGCCCCAGCATTTT.

The V gene is TRBV24-1, the J gene TRBJ1-1; TRBD1 matches at 8 bases. Germline loops: CDR1 KGHDR, CDR2 SFDVKD. There are 17 residues in the CDR3. The V gene end was trimmed by 4 bases and the J gene end by 1 base; junction bases not matched to a gene: 10. The CDR3 spells CATSDRGQDEGNTEAFF. The CDR3 DNA reads TGTGCCACCAGTGACCGGGGACAGGACGAAGGGAACACTGAAGCTTTCTTT.

This clone was observed a single time. CDR3 in amino acids: CSVEGDRGRIYGYTF. The CDR3 DNA reads as TGCAGCGTTGAGGGGGACAGGGGGCGAATTTATGGCTACACCTTC. The rearrangement uses TRBV29-1 and TRBJ1-2, with 12 positions matching TRBD1. From germline, CDR1 is SQVTM and CDR2 ANQGSEA. CDR3 length equals 15 residues. Unmatched junction bases numbered 7, after V lost 3 bases and J lost 5 bases.

J is TRBJ2-1 and V is TRBV11-3; 7 bases are shared with TRBD2. Germline V gene data show CDR1 as SGHNT and CDR2 as YENEEA. This CDR3 comprises 15 residues. V dropped 2 bases and J dropped 4; count of bases not matched to a gene: 5. The CDR3 reads CASSLSAGAYNEQFF. The CDR3 coding sequence is TGTGCCAGCAGCTTATCGGCGGGAGCTTACAATGAGCAGTTCTTC. Together with reference TRBV11-3 and TRBJ2-1, the CDR3 gives the full variable domain: EAGVVQSPRYKIIEKKQPVAFWCNPISGHNTLYWYLQNLGQGPELLIRYENEEAVDDSQLPKDRFSAERLKGVDSTLKIQPAELGDSAVYLCASSLSAGAYNEQFFGPGTRLTVL.

V and J are TRBV10-3 and TRBJ2-3; TRBD1 is a possible D gene (5 bases). The CDR3 has 16 amino acids. Trimming took off 7 bases at V and 1 base at J, with 18 bases between the two ends. Germline V CDR1 and CDR2: ENHRY, SYGVKD. The CDR3 coding sequence is TGTGCCATCACCGATCAGTTGTCCAGGGGCACAGATACGCAGTATTTT. Residues: CAITDQLSRGTDTQYF.

CDR3 nucleotides: TGCGCCAGCGGAGCTGGACTAGCGGGAGATGTAGATACGCAGTATTTT. Translating gives CASGAGLAGDVDTQYF. This chain uses TRBV10-1 with TRBJ2-3, with TRBD2 matching over 13 bases. Germline-derived CDR1 and CDR2 are WNHNN and SYGVQD (reference sequence). CDR3 length equals 16 residues. Germline trimming cut 8 bases from V and 5 bases from J; bases unmatched to any gene: 10.

The rearrangement uses TRBV2 and TRBJ2-5, with TRBD2 matching over 11 bases. Germline V gives CDR1 SNHLY, CDR2 FYNNEI. CDR3 length equals 14 residues. The junction had 4 bases not matched to a gene; V was cut back by 7 bases and J by 3 bases. CDR3 in DNA: TGTGCCAGCACGACTAGCGGGGAAAAAGAGACCCAGTACTTC. Its translation: CASTTSGEKETQYF.

The chain links TRBV5-1 to TRBJ1-1; 7 bases are a match to TRBD1. The CDR3 is 14 amino acids. Germline V gene sequence: CDR1 SGHRS, CDR2 YFSETQ. V lost 1 base, J lost 4 bases, and 4 bases stayed unmatched. CDR3 nucleotide sequence: TGCGCCAGCAGCTTGAGACAGGGCCCCACTGAAGCTTTCTTT. Translated, it gives CASSLRQGPTEAFF. Combining the CDR3 with reference TRBV5-1 and TRBJ1-1 gives the whole variable domain KAGVTQTPRYLIKTRGQQVTLSCSPISGHRSVSWYQQTPGQGLQFLFEYFSETQRNKGNFPGRFSGRQFSNSRSEMNVSTLELGDSALYLCASSLRQGPTEAFFGQGTRLTVV.

The CDR3 sequence: CASSLDRTGNIQYF. In nucleotides, the CDR3 is TGCGCCAGCAGCTTGGACCGAACGGGAAACATTCAGTACTTC. The chain couples TRBV5-1 to TRBJ2-4; D not certain. The germline CDR1 and CDR2 sequences are SGHRS and YFSETQ. V lost 0 bases and J lost 6, with 10 bases in between. The CDR3 consists of 14 residues.

This chain connects TRBV7-9 to TRBJ1-1, with 8 bases aligning to TRBD1. The CDR3 sequence is 14 residues long. CDR1 and CDR2 from the germline V gene are SEHNR and FQNEAQ (reference sequence). Trimming took 5 bases from V and 1 from J; bases not matched to a gene: 3. Here the CDR3 reads CASSLDRGNTEAFF. The CDR3 region has the DNA TGTGCCAGCAGCCTCGACAGGGGGAACACTGAAGCTTTCTTT.

The chain combines TRBV11-2 with TRBJ2-7, with 13 bases that match TRBD2. CDR3 length: 15 amino acids. The V segment lost 5 bases and the J segment 1 base; nucleotides outside the gene matches: 2. Per the germline V gene, CDR1 is SGHAT and CDR2 is FQNNGV. CDR3 residues: CASSKLAGGSYEQYF. In nucleotides, the CDR3 is TGTGCCAGCAGCAAACTAGCGGGAGGGTCCTACGAGCAGTACTTC. The full variable domain, rest sourced from reference TRBV11-2 and TRBJ2-7, is EAGVAQSPRYKIIEKRQSVAFWCNPISGHATLYWYQQILGQGPKLLIQFQNNGVVDDSQLPKDRFSAERLKGVDSTLKIQPAKLEDSAVYLCASSKLAGGSYEQYFGPGTRLTVT.

The chain is built from TRBV19 and TRBJ1-4; 7 bases map to TRBD1. Germline V gene lookup returns CDR1 LNHDA and CDR2 SQIVND (reference sequence). V lost 5 bases, J lost 8 bases, and 8 bases stayed unmatched. The CDR3 totals 14 residues. CDR3 protein: CASSPADRDEKLFF. The CDR3 DNA is TGTGCCAGTAGTCCCGCCGACAGGGACGAAAAACTGTTTTTT.

The chain carries TRBV27 and TRBJ2-5, with TRBD2 identical over 10 bases. The CDR3 spans 13 residues. Germline lookup yields CDR1 MNHEY and CDR2 SMNVEV (reference sequence). The CDR3 is CGGASGSRETQYF. The CDR3 DNA reads TGTGGGGGGGCTAGCGGGAGCCGTGAGACCCAGTACTTC.

The CDR3 nucleotides are TGCGCCAGCAGCCAAGGGACTCTCGGGACAGGGTTTATCAATGAGCAGTTCTTC. It encodes CASSQGTLGTGFINEQFF. The chain is built from TRBV4-1 and TRBJ2-1; 9 bases are a match to TRBD1. The CDR3 runs 18 residues. Germline V gene lookup returns CDR1 MGHRA and CDR2 YSYEKL. V was clipped by 1 base and J by 6 bases; unmatched bases: 13.

The chain employs TRBV5-1 and TRBJ1-4, with D uncertain. CDR1 and CDR2 from the germline V gene are SGHRS and YFSETQ. Between the trimmed V and J ends, which lost 0 bases and 5 bases, there was a span of 5 bases. The CDR3 totals 13 residues. The CDR3: CASSLGPNEKLFF. The CDR3 coding sequence is TGCGCCAGCAGCTTGGGGCCAAATGAAAAACTGTTTTTT.

This clone was seen more than once but under ten times. The rearrangement links TRBV7-2 to TRBJ2-1; 8 nucleotides match TRBD2. From germline, CDR1 is SGHTA and CDR2 FQGNSA. J gave up 9 bases and V 5 bases, and 9 bases lay outside the gene matches. CDR3 length: 14 residues. In nucleotides, the CDR3 is TGTGCCAGCAGCCTCGGGGGGGCCGATTCTGAGCAGTTCTTC. It translates to CASSLGGADSEQFF. Drawing the rest from reference TRBV7-2 and TRBJ2-1, the complete variable domain is GAGVSQSPSNKVTEKGKDVELRCDPISGHTALYWYRQSLGQGLEFLIYFQGNSAPDKSGLPSDRFSAERTGGSVSTLTIQRTQQEDSAVYLCASSLGGADSEQFFGPGTRLTVL.

This sequence joins TRBV6-5 and TRBJ2-1; D may be TRBD1 (5 bases). The CDR3 covers 14 residues. Trimming left V 8 bases short and J 2 bases short, with 13 bases between. Germline loops: CDR1 MNHEY, CDR2 SVGAGI. The CDR3 DNA is TGTGCCAGCGCCCTTGGGGCCACCTACAATGAGCAGTTCTTC. It specifies CASALGATYNEQFF.

The count of this clone is one. The genes are TRBV6-1 and TRBJ1-2, with a tentative D call TRBD1 (5 bases). Trimming pared 1 base from V and 6 bases from J, leaving 12 bases between. Germline assignment: CDR1 MNHNS and CDR2 SASEGT. The CDR3 covers 14 residues. The CDR3 is CASSEGGGDNGYTF. CDR3 coding DNA: TGTGCCAGCAGTGAAGGCGGAGGGGATAATGGCTACACCTTC.

This clone was counted a few times. This sequence joins TRBV24-1 and TRBJ1-5; no firm D call. Germline V lookup: CDR1 KGHDR, CDR2 SFDVKD. The CDR3 sequence is 14 residues long. V gave up 9 bases and J gave up 0 bases, with 11 bases separating them. In DNA form, the CDR3 reads TGTGCCACCGGCCAACCAGATAGCAATCAGCCCCAGCATTTT. Translation gives CATGQPDSNQPQHF.

The J gene is TRBJ2-5, the V gene TRBV14; no clear D gene. This CDR3 has 13 residues. Germline CDR1 reads SGHDN; CDR2 reads FVKESK. With 2 bases removed from V and 1 base from J, the gap between germline ends came to 5 bases. The CDR3: CASSQLVQETQYF. The CDR3 DNA is TGTGCCAGCAGCCAACTCGTCCAAGAGACCCAGTACTTC.

The chain employs TRBV18 and TRBJ1-1, with D possibly matching TRBD1 (5 bases). This CDR3 is built from 16 residues. Deletions cut 3 bases from V and 1 base from J, with 15 bases between. Germline V lookup: CDR1 KGHSH, CDR2 LQKENI. This CDR3 reads CASSPGQGAGNTEAFF. The CDR3 coding sequence is TGTGCCAGCTCACCCGGTCAAGGGGCTGGGAACACTGAAGCTTTCTTT.